A selection of T cell receptor beta chains follows, all from one sample in a study of blood T cell repertoires in COVID-19. The table came from immunoSEQ multiplex PCR; TCRdb's copy has only in-frame clones and leaves some out. The repertoire holds roughly 290,000 clones, more than 70% seen once, with approximately 7.8% in the top ten. Sequenced: peripheral blood. These receptors all stem from a woman aged 50 to 60 who had recovered from COVID-19. Both conserved end residues are part of each CDR3.

CDR3	V	J
CASRTQDRKETQYF	TRBV5-6	TRBJ2-5
CASSQDPGGAWGSPLHF	TRBV4-2	TRBJ1-6
CASSAPLGGARFDTQYF	TRBV10-1	TRBJ2-3
CASSLGGLNTEAFF	TRBV6-2/TRBV6-3	TRBJ1-1
CASSTARLAGTTDTQYF	TRBV19	TRBJ2-3
CASSRTGTEAYGYTF	TRBV7-2	TRBJ1-2
CAWSGRVAGGSYNEQFF	TRBV30	TRBJ2-1
CASSEQGGTGELFF	TRBV6-4	TRBJ2-2
CASTQSGANVLTF	TRBV5-6	TRBJ2-6
CASSTVSPAYEQYF	TRBV28	TRBJ2-7
CASSLVGGNTGELFF	TRBV7-7	TRBJ2-2
CASSLLRESGELFF	TRBV5-5	TRBJ2-2
CASSSIRVRNSPLHF	TRBV7-6	TRBJ1-6
CASSLGLAGVQETQYF	TRBV7-2	TRBJ2-5
CASSPSGLNSYEQYF	TRBV21-1	TRBJ2-7
CASSPIAGDGNEQFF	TRBV18	TRBJ2-1
CASSLSTADGFGYTF	TRBV27	TRBJ1-2
CASSLLSTGRNSPLHF	TRBV11-2	TRBJ1-6
CASSGRLTDTQYF	TRBV19	TRBJ2-3
CASSRDRAKLFF	TRBV6-5	TRBJ1-4
CASSTMITGQPQHF	TRBV19	TRBJ1-5
CASSRRRGFGNTIYF	TRBV27	TRBJ1-3
CASSGATGQDGYTF	TRBV7-9	TRBJ1-2
CASSTHDKLFSEQYF	TRBV9	TRBJ2-7
CASSLAGGNQPQHF	TRBV5-5	TRBJ1-5
CASTSGGSSSYNEQFF	TRBV28	TRBJ2-1
CASSQSPSTDTQYF	TRBV3-1/TRBV3-2	TRBJ2-3
CASSLDKRGSGYF	TRBV7-9	TRBJ2-5
CAIRQGADETQYF	TRBV10-3	TRBJ2-5
CASSRLAGETQYF	TRBV7-2	TRBJ2-5
CAWSAGTGYQETQYF	TRBV30	TRBJ2-5
CASSLGGRGNYGYTF	TRBV9	TRBJ1-2
CASSQGTGNTEAFF	TRBV19	TRBJ1-1
CASSVVAVNNEQFF	TRBV19	TRBJ2-1
CASNPSGRGVTEAFF	TRBV11-2	TRBJ1-1
CAWALGTGNGYTF	TRBV30	TRBJ1-2
CAWRTGVHEQYF	TRBV30	TRBJ2-7
CASSRGASLNTIYF	TRBV27	TRBJ1-3
CASSIVEGGSTDTQYF	TRBV19	TRBJ2-3
CASSKLAGINEKLFF	TRBV21-1	TRBJ1-4
CASSFLFGAGSSYNEQFF	TRBV7-2	TRBJ2-1
CASSPTSGNRGEQFF	TRBV5-1	TRBJ2-1
CASISRGGGVRGYTF	TRBV6-5	TRBJ1-2
CASSQEGRGIEAFF	TRBV4-1	TRBJ1-1
CASRIPGGETQYF	TRBV6-6	TRBJ2-5
CASSYRVSGQPQHF	TRBV6-2/TRBV6-3	TRBJ1-5